This is a list of T cell receptor beta chains from one sample in a study of blood T cell repertoires in COVID-19. The data were produced by immunoSEQ multiplex PCR, yet TCRdb's version contains in-frame clones alone and is incomplete. The sample has under 500,000 clones; roughly 89% are singletons. Material: peripheral blood. The receptors here all came from a woman aged 25 to 45 with acute or convalescent COVID-19. CDR3s include the opening cysteine and the closing phenylalanine or tryptophan. A D gene is named only where the DNA matches it firmly. Only part of the rows carry a size: once, few, many, or a class if the clone is expanded.

d_call clone_size j_call v_call cdr3_nt cdr3_aa
NA NA TRBJ1-5 TRBV19 TGTGCCAGTAGTACCGACAGGCCGGGTCAGCCCCAGCATTTT CASSTDRPGQPQHF
TRBD1 NA TRBJ1-5 TRBV9 TGTGCCAGCAGCGATTCAGGGGGTAGCAATCAGCCCCAGCATTTT CASSDSGGSNQPQHF
NA NA TRBJ2-2 TRBV7-3 TGTGCCAGCAGCCCATCACCGGGGGAAAGGGGCGGGGAGCTGTTTTTT CASSPSPGERGGELFF
NA NA TRBJ2-2 TRBV5-4 TGTGCCAGCAGCTCCGGGGAGCGCACCGGGGAGCTGTTTTTT CASSSGERTGELFF
TRBD1 NA TRBJ1-5 TRBV30 TGTGCCTGGGCAGGGGGCGGCAATCAGCCCCAGCATTTT CAWAGGGNQPQHF
TRBD2 NA TRBJ2-1 TRBV12-3/TRBV12-4 TGTGCCAGCAGTTTTCGGGGGGACAATGAGCAGTTCTTC CASSFRGDNEQFF
NA NA TRBJ1-2 TRBV5-5 TGTGCCAGCAGCTTGGTGCCAGGGAAGGACTATGGCTACACCTTC CASSLVPGKDYGYTF
TRBD1 NA TRBJ1-6 TRBV6-5 TGTGCCAGCAGCCGACAGGGTTATAATTCACCCCTCCACTTT CASSRQGYNSPLHF
NA NA TRBJ2-3 TRBV10-2 TGCGCCAGCAGTAGGTCTAGTGATCCCACAGATACGCAGTATTTT CASSRSSDPTDTQYF
NA NA TRBJ1-2 TRBV6-6 TGTGCCAGCGGCGCGAGGGGAGGGGGCTATGGCTACACCTTC CASGARGGGYGYTF
TRBD2 once TRBJ2-4 TRBV11-2 TGTGCCAGCAGAAGACTAGCGGGGGGTCCAGTTCAGTACTTC CASRRLAGGPVQYF
TRBD1 NA TRBJ1-1 TRBV18 TGTGCCAGCTCACAGGGACAGGGGGGCTTGAACACTGAAGCTTTCTTT CASSQGQGGLNTEAFF
NA few TRBJ1-1 TRBV6-5 TGTGCCAGCAGTTACCGGGGGAACACTGAAGCTTTCTTT CASSYRGNTEAFF
NA NA TRBJ2-3 TRBV7-2 TGTGCCAGCAGCTTAATGGCTAGAGGGTTGACAGATACGCAGTATTTT CASSLMARGLTDTQYF
NA NA TRBJ1-4 TRBV28 TGTGCCAGCAGACCCAACGGAGGGATACTTAATGAAAAACTGTTTTTT CASRPNGGILNEKLFF
TRBD1 NA TRBJ2-2 TRBV24-1 TGTGCCACCAGTGATTTTTTCGAGACAGGGGACACCGGGGAGCTGTTTTTT CATSDFFETGDTGELFF
NA NA TRBJ1-6 TRBV7-2 TGTGCCAGCAGCACACGAAGGACAGACTATAATTCACCCCTCCACTTT CASSTRRTDYNSPLHF
TRBD1 NA TRBJ1-2 TRBV19 TGTGCCAGTAGTAATTCCGGGACAGCGGTGATATATGGCTACACCTTC CASSNSGTAVIYGYTF
NA NA TRBJ2-7 TRBV19 TGTGCCAGTAGTACCGGCACGAGAGGCTACGAGCAGTACTTC CASSTGTRGYEQYF
NA NA TRBJ2-5 TRBV6-6 TGTGCCAGCAGTCCCCAGCGCGGCCGGGGTGGTGAGACCCAGTACTTC CASSPQRGRGGETQYF
TRBD2 few TRBJ2-1 TRBV3-1/TRBV3-2 TGTGCCAGCAGCCTGGGACTAGCGGGGGGCAGTGAGCAGTTCTTC CASSLGLAGGSEQFF
TRBD2 NA TRBJ2-5 TRBV2 TGTGCCAGCAGCCAGCGGGGGAGAAAAGAGACCCAGTACTTC CASSQRGRKETQYF
TRBD1 few TRBJ1-6 TRBV5-4 TGTGCCAGCAGCCGACAGGGGATCCATAATTCACCCCTCCACTTT CASSRQGIHNSPLHF
TRBD1 NA TRBJ2-3 TRBV4-1 TGCGCCAGCAGCCAAGATGACGACAGGGGCAAGTATTTT CASSQDDDRGKYF
NA many TRBJ2-2 TRBV19 TGTGCCAGTAGTATCCGGGAGAACACCGGGGAGCTGTTTTTT CASSIRENTGELFF
NA few TRBJ2-7 TRBV28 TGTGCCAGCAGTTTAGGCAGCCGGAGCTCCTACGAGCAGTACTTC CASSLGSRSSYEQYF
NA NA TRBJ2-7 TRBV25-1 TGTGCCAGCAGTGGGGGAGCGACCTACGAGCAGTACTTC CASSGGATYEQYF
TRBD1 NA TRBJ2-7 TRBV6-5 TGTGCCAGCGGCCACGGACAGGGCTACGAGCAGTACTTC CASGHGQGYEQYF
TRBD2 NA TRBJ2-6 TRBV9 TGTGCCAGCAGAAAGACGGGACTAGCGGGGAAATCTGGGGCCAACGTCCTGACTTTC CASRKTGLAGKSGANVLTF
TRBD1 NA TRBJ2-3 TRBV28 TGTGCCAGCAGTTCTAGGACAGGGCCTAGCACAGATACGCAGTATTTT CASSSRTGPSTDTQYF
NA NA TRBJ1-1 TRBV5-1 TGCGCCAGCAGCTTGATGTCAGACATGAACACTGAAGCTTTCTTT CASSLMSDMNTEAFF
TRBD1 NA TRBJ1-2 TRBV24-1 TGTGCCACCAGTGACAGGACAGGGGATGGCTACACCTTC CATSDRTGDGYTF
TRBD1 NA TRBJ1-1 TRBV28 TGTGCCAGCCAACAGGGGGGGGTCACGAACACTGAAGCTTTCTTT CASQQGGVTNTEAFF
TRBD1 NA TRBJ2-7 TRBV28 TGTGCCAGCAAGGGACAGGGGGCGAGGGTCGAGCAGTACTTC CASKGQGARVEQYF
NA NA TRBJ1-2 TRBV30 TGTGCCTGGGGGACGTGGGCCTATGGCTACACCTTC CAWGTWAYGYTF
NA NA TRBJ1-4 TRBV4-1 TGCGCCAGCAGCCAAGCTCAGGGCGCTAATGAAAAACTGTTTTTT CASSQAQGANEKLFF
NA once TRBJ1-1 TRBV5-5 TGTGCCAGCAGCTTTTCCTGGCGACGGGACACTGAAGCTTTCTTT CASSFSWRRDTEAFF
NA NA TRBJ2-3 TRBV2 TGTGCCAGCAGTGGAACTAAGACGCCAGATACGCAGTATTTT CASSGTKTPDTQYF
TRBD1 few TRBJ1-3 TRBV7-9 TGTGCCAGCAGCTGGGGACAGGGTGCAGGAAACACCATATATTTT CASSWGQGAGNTIYF
TRBD2 NA TRBJ2-3 TRBV7-2 TGTGCCAGCAAAAGGCGGGGGGGCACAGATACGCAGTATTTT CASKRRGGTDTQYF
NA NA TRBJ1-1 TRBV2 TGTGCCAGCAACCCGACAGGGAACACTGAAGCTTTCTTT CASNPTGNTEAFF
TRBD1 NA TRBJ1-1 TRBV12-5 TGTGCTGGAAGATTACAGGGGGCGCGGAGTGAAGCTTTCTTT CAGRLQGARSEAFF
NA NA TRBJ2-7 TRBV7-9 TGTGCCAGCAGCTTAGGCAGGGGCGAGCAGTACTTC CASSLGRGEQYF
TRBD1 NA TRBJ2-7 TRBV27 TGTGCCAGCAGTGCTCGACAGGGGAGGTACGAGCAGTACTTC CASSARQGRYEQYF
TRBD1 NA TRBJ2-7 TRBV7-9 TGTGCCAGCAGCTTAGAGGGGACAGAGTACTACGAGCAGTACTTC CASSLEGTEYYEQYF
TRBD2 once TRBJ2-5 TRBV2 TGTGCCAGCAGTGTAGCTAGCGGGGTGGAGACCCAGTACTTC CASSVASGVETQYF
TRBD1 NA TRBJ1-5 TRBV10-2 TGCGCCAGCGGGTACAGGGGGGGTTCACAGCCCCAGCATTTT CASGYRGGSQPQHF
NA once TRBJ2-4 TRBV21-1 TGTGCCAGCAGCAAAGGTAGTAGGACAGGGCCCAAAAACATTCAGTACTTC CASSKGSRTGPKNIQYF
NA NA TRBJ2-6 TRBV2 TGTGCCAGCATATGGGCAGAGAAGAGCTCTGGGGCCAACGTCCTGACTTTC CASIWAEKSSGANVLTF
TRBD1 few TRBJ2-1 TRBV2 TGTGCCAGCAGTGAATCATGGGACAGGGGCGAGCAGTTCTTC CASSESWDRGEQFF
TRBD1 NA TRBJ2-2 TRBV5-1 TGCGCCAGCAGCCCTAGGACAGGGGAGGCCGGGGAGCTGTTTTTT CASSPRTGEAGELFF
NA NA TRBJ2-7 TRBV4-1 TGCGCCAGCAGCCAACGCCAGGGCTACGAGCAGTACTTC CASSQRQGYEQYF
TRBD1 NA TRBJ2-7 TRBV2 TGTGCCAGCAAGGGACAGGGACCCTACGAGCAGTACTTC CASKGQGPYEQYF
NA NA TRBJ1-6 TRBV6-2/TRBV6-3 TGTGCCAGCAGTTACTCGGGGACTGTCAGTCGGGCCCTCCACTTT CASSYSGTVSRALHF
NA NA TRBJ2-3 TRBV18 TGTGCCAGCTCACCCTCTAAGATCAGCACAGATACGCAGTATTTT CASSPSKISTDTQYF
TRBD1 NA TRBJ1-2 TRBV27 TGTGCCAGCAGTTTCAGGGGGTGGTATGGCTACACCTTC CASSFRGWYGYTF
TRBD2 NA TRBJ2-1 TRBV11-3 TGTGCCAGCAGCTCCGGACTAGCGGGGGGCAGAGGGCAGTCCTACAATGAGCAGTTCTTC CASSSGLAGGRGQSYNEQFF